This passage covers 30 T cell receptor beta chains from one sample sequenced in a study of T cells after yellow fever vaccination. TCRdb independently ran MiXCR on the 5' RACE reads; one entry per CDR3 protein. The sample carries some 340,000 distinct CDR3 sequences, 9.5% to 12% recorded once. Sequenced here: CD4+ T cells sorted from PBMCs, sampled 45 days after the yellow fever booster vaccination. These receptors were obtained from a man in his late teens or twenties who received the YFV17D yellow fever vaccine.

This chain joins TRBV5-1 and TRBJ2-1; 10 bases agree with TRBD1. The CDR3 consists of 15 residues. The ends lost 4 bases at V and 10 bases at J; junction bases unmatched: 11. Germline V gives CDR1 SGHRS, CDR2 YFSETQ. The CDR3 loop reads CASSLPGQGTPEQFF. In DNA, the CDR3 is TGCGCCAGCAGCCTACCGGGACAGGGGACTCCCGAGCAGTTCTTC.

This clonotype was counted a few times. The V gene is TRBV19, the J gene TRBJ1-1, with 8 bases fitting TRBD1. Germline-derived CDR1 and CDR2 are LNHDA and SQIVND (reference sequence). Trimming removed 7 bases from V and 0 bases from J; junction bases left unmatched: 10. This CDR3 has 16 residues. In DNA form, the CDR3 reads TGTGCCAGTACCCTAGGCCGGACAGGGCTGAACACTGAAGCTTTCTTT. Amino acid sequence: CASTLGRTGLNTEAFF.

This sequence joins TRBV6-2 or TRBV6-3 and TRBJ2-1, with TRBD1 as a possible D gene (6 bases). The CDR3 has 14 residues. Germline V gives CDR1 MNHEY, CDR2 SVGEGT. V shed 5 bases and J shed 3 bases, with 11 bases lying between them. Here the CDR3 reads CASSNRDDYNEQFF. Here the CDR3 DNA reads TGTGCCAGCAGTAACAGGGACGACTACAATGAGCAGTTCTTC.

V is TRBV12-3 or TRBV12-4 and J is TRBJ1-2; D call uncertain. V was shortened by 5 bases and J by 3 bases, with 10 bases between the two germline ends. This CDR3 spans 13 amino acids. In DNA, the CDR3 is TGTGCCAGCAGTCAGGAGTCGGACTATGGCTACACCTTC. As protein: CASSQESDYGYTF.

This clonotype has a count of ten or more. The chain uses TRBV7-9 and TRBJ2-7; 7 nucleotides line up with TRBD2. The V gene's germline CDR1 is SEHNR and CDR2 FQNEAQ (reference sequence). This CDR3 has 15 residues. Trimming took 5 bases from V and 6 from J; bases not matched to a gene: 13. The CDR3 region has the DNA TGTGCCAGCAGCACGGGACCAGCGGGGAACCGCGAGCAGTACTTC. It is translated as CASSTGPAGNREQYF.

The sample holds a few counts of this clonotype. In DNA, the CDR3 is TGCGCCAGCAGCTTGTTTAGCGGGGGGGCGTACAATGAGCAGTTCTTC. It yields the protein CASSLFSGGAYNEQFF. The chain joins TRBV5-1 to TRBJ2-1; TRBD2 aligns across 11 bases. In germline, CDR1 is SGHRS, CDR2 YFSETQ. This CDR3 is built from 16 residues. V gave up 1 base and J gave up 4 bases; unmatched junction bases: 4.

The chain carries TRBV4-2 and TRBJ1-2; D remains unclear. The germline gives CDR1 LGHNA, CDR2 YNFKEQ. Trimming pared 0 bases from V and 1 base from J, leaving 9 bases between. The CDR3 is 15 amino acids. The CDR3 DNA is TGTGCCAGCAGCCAAGATCGATCAGATAACTATGGCTACACCTTC. It is translated as CASSQDRSDNYGYTF.

There are many counts of this clonotype. This chain uses TRBV7-9 with TRBJ2-7; 10 bases align to TRBD1. Trimming removed 1 base from V and 3 bases from J; junction bases left unmatched: 3. Germline V CDR1 and CDR2: SEHNR, FQNEAQ (reference sequence). The CDR3 consists of 15 residues. The CDR3 loop is CASSLGGTGDYEQYV. The CDR3 nucleotides are TGTGCCAGCAGCTTAGGAGGGACAGGGGACTACGAGCAGTACGTC.

The V and J genes are TRBV19 and TRBJ1-5; D is perhaps TRBD1 (5 bases). The germline V gene has CDR1 LNHDA and CDR2 SQIVND (reference sequence). This CDR3 has 13 amino acids. Between the trimmed V and J ends, which lost 3 bases and 2 bases, there was a span of 5 bases. The CDR3 sequence is CASSIRGNQPQHF. CDR3 DNA: TGTGCCAGTAGTATCAGGGGCAATCAGCCCCAGCATTTT.

This chain uses TRBV7-9 with TRBJ1-5, with D unresolved. This CDR3 is 14 amino acids long. Germline V gene lookup returns CDR1 SEHNR and CDR2 FQNEAQ (reference sequence). Trimming removed 5 bases at V and 7 bases at J, with 15 bases between. The CDR3 coding sequence is TGTGCCAGCAGCCTGTCGGGTTTTAACCAGCCCCAGCATTTT. Translation: CASSLSGFNQPQHF.

The V gene is TRBV27, the J gene TRBJ2-1; 7 positions agree with TRBD1. CDR3 length equals 15 residues. With V trimmed by 4 bases and J by 7 bases, 10 bases remained unmatched. CDR1 and CDR2 (germline): MNHEY, SMNVEV (reference sequence). The CDR3 nucleotides read TGTGCCAGCAGTTCGGGACAGCTGAGAAGAAATGAGCAGTTCTTC. Translation gives CASSSGQLRRNEQFF.

To note about this clonotype: This is likely a read error, given that the CDR3 carries no conserved phenylalanine or tryptophan at its end. This rearrangement joins TRBV4-2 to TRBJ2-1, with unresolved D. CDR3 length equals 14 residues. Germline CDR1 and CDR2: LGHNA and YNFKEQ. Trimming stripped 5 bases from V and 13 bases from J, with 21 bases between. For the CDR3, the DNA is TGTGCCAGCAGCGCTCCCTACCGAGGTCGAGAACAGTTCTTA. Protein sequence: CASSAPYRGREQFL.

This clonotype has a handful of counts. This sequence joins TRBV20-1 and TRBJ2-5, with a possible D match to TRBD1 (5 bases). The CDR3 runs to 12 residues. The germline V gene has CDR1 DFQATT and CDR2 SNEGSKA (reference sequence). CDR3 DNA sequence: TGCAGCTATCGGTCAGGGCAGGAGACCCAGTACTTC. Its protein is CSYRSGQETQYF.

This clonotype was counted only a few times. The chain couples TRBV3-1 to TRBJ2-5; the match to TRBD2 covers 7 bases. This CDR3 comprises 12 residues. Looked up from germline, CDR1 is LGHDT and CDR2 is YNNKEL (reference sequence). Unmatched junction bases numbered 4, after V lost 8 bases and J lost 4 bases. This CDR3 is CASGGDSETQYF. The CDR3 DNA reads TGTGCCAGCGGGGGGGATTCAGAGACCCAGTACTTC.

This sequence joins TRBV4-2 and TRBJ1-1; D is unresolved. Trimming stripped 2 bases from V and 3 bases from J, with 13 bases between. Looked up from germline, CDR1 is LGHNA and CDR2 is YNFKEQ. CDR3 size: 15 residues. CDR3 bases: TGTGCCAGCAGCCAAAGCAGGATCCGGGACACTGAAGCTTTCTTT. Its translation is CASSQSRIRDTEAFF.

This clonotype was observed a few times. The chain joins TRBV2 to TRBJ1-2, with 7 bases identical to TRBD1. The J segment lost 1 base and the V segment lost 5 bases, leaving 7 bases of the junction unmatched. Germline assignment: CDR1 SNHLY and CDR2 FYNNEI. The CDR3 consists of 15 residues. The CDR3: CASSFTRDSNYGYTF. The DNA of the CDR3 is TGTGCCAGCAGTTTTACCCGGGACAGTAACTATGGCTACACCTTC.

This chain uses TRBV7-8 with TRBJ1-1, with D maybe TRBD1 (5 bases). The CDR3 loop spans 16 amino acids. CDR1 is SGHVS, CDR2 FQNEAQ, per germline. The V end was cut by 5 bases, the J end by 4 bases, with 20 bases between. The CDR3 nucleotides read TGTGCCAGCAGCCCAATTAGGGGACGAAGTCTCACTGAAGCTTTCTTT. This encodes CASSPIRGRSLTEAFF.

The V call is TRBV5-1, the J call TRBJ1-4; D may be TRBD1 (5 bases). Trimming removed 4 bases at V and 0 bases at J, with 10 bases between. The CDR3 runs 15 residues. The germline V gene encodes CDR1 SGHRS and CDR2 YFSETQ. Written as DNA, the CDR3 is TGCGCCAGCAGCATAGGGGACGCAACTAATGAAAAACTGTTTTTT. Protein product: CASSIGDATNEKLFF.

This clonotype has just a few counts. The chain is built from TRBV6-1 and TRBJ1-2; TRBD1 matches at 8 bases. V lost 6 bases, J lost 2 bases, and 5 bases stayed unmatched. The CDR3 length is 14 residues. Germline V lookup: CDR1 MNHNS, CDR2 SASEGT. The CDR3 DNA is TGTGCCAGCAGCGCGCAGGGGGCAAACTATGGCTACACCTTC. Amino acids: CASSAQGANYGYTF.

The table lists this clonotype with a few counts. The CDR3 here is CASSKTAEVAGGPHEQYV. DNA for the CDR3: TGTGCCAGCAGTAAGACGGCGGAGGTAGCAGGGGGGCCGCACGAGCAGTACGTC. This rearrangement joins TRBV6-2 or TRBV6-3 to TRBJ2-7; perhaps TRBD1 as D (7 bases). CDR3 size: 18 residues. In germline, CDR1 is MNHEY, CDR2 SVGEGT. The V end lost 5 bases, the J end lost 5 bases, and 28 bases lay between the germline ends.

The gene calls are TRBV7-9 and TRBJ2-1, with 15 positions matching TRBD2. The trim removed 5 bases at V and 10 bases at J, leaving 9 bases unmatched. Germline CDR1 SEHNR, CDR2 FQNEAQ (reference sequence). CDR3 length: 16 amino acids. CDR3 nucleotides: TGTGCCAGCAGCGATCGGACTAGCGGGGGGGCGCTCGAGCAGTTCTTC. Protein product: CASSDRTSGGALEQFF.

This clonotype was observed at least ten times. This chain uses TRBV29-1 with TRBJ2-5; 7 positions match TRBD1. Trimming removed 3 bases from V and 0 bases from J; junction bases left unmatched: 4. This CDR3 region has 14 residues. CDR1 is SQVTM, CDR2 ANQGSEA, per germline. The CDR3: CSVEMTGHQETQYF. CDR3 DNA: TGCAGCGTTGAGATGACAGGGCACCAAGAGACCCAGTACTTC.

The V gene is TRBV12-3 or TRBV12-4, the J gene TRBJ1-2; 8 bases match TRBD1. With 7 bases clipped from V and 2 bases from J, the junction kept 6 bases outside the gene matches. The CDR3 runs to 14 residues. CDR3 region: CASTPRGPNYGYTF. CDR3 DNA: TGTGCCAGCACCCCCAGGGGGCCCAACTATGGCTACACCTTC.

The gene calls are TRBV20-1 and TRBJ2-3; no clear D. The germline V gene has CDR1 DFQATT and CDR2 SNEGSKA (reference sequence). The ends were cut back, 6 bases at V and 0 bases at J, with 13 bases in the middle. CDR3 length: 14 residues. CDR3 nucleotides: TGCAGTGCGCCATGGGCCTCTAGCACAGATACGCAGTATTTT. Protein product: CSAPWASSTDTQYF.

The V gene is TRBV19, the J gene TRBJ2-2, with 8 bases that match TRBD1. Losses at the gene ends were 5 bases for V and 7 bases for J; bases not matched to a gene: 9. The length of the CDR3 is 15 residues. From germline, CDR1 is LNHDA and CDR2 SQIVND (reference sequence). The CDR3 here is CASSLAGQGFGELFF. The CDR3 nucleotides are TGTGCCAGTAGTCTCGCAGGACAGGGATTCGGGGAGCTGTTTTTT.

This chain connects TRBV28 to TRBJ2-1; no firm D call. V dropped 8 bases and J dropped 7 bases, with 15 bases sitting between them. This CDR3 spans 13 amino acids. Germline CDR1 and CDR2: MDHEN and SYDVKM. In nucleotides, the CDR3 is TGTGCCAGCTCGTTATCCTTCTCTAATGAGCAGTTCTTC. Translation: CASSLSFSNEQFF. The full variable domain, in which reference TRBV28 and TRBJ2-1 provide the parts outside the CDR3, is DVKVTQSSRYLVKRTGEKVFLECVQDMDHENMFWYRQDPGLGLRLIYFSYDVKMKEKGDIPEGYSVSREKKERFSLILESASTNQTSMYLCASSLSFSNEQFFGPGTRLTVL.

This clonotype was seen repeatedly, ten times or more. V and J are TRBV10-3 and TRBJ2-5; D is possibly TRBD1 (5 bases). The germline V gene has CDR1 ENHRY and CDR2 SYGVKD. The V and J ends lost 6 bases and 2 bases respectively, with 7 bases between them. The CDR3 spans 12 residues. The CDR3 nucleotides are TGTGCCATCAGGGACAAACAAGAGACCCAGTACTTC. The encoded protein is CAIRDKQETQYF.

V and J are TRBV5-6 and TRBJ1-6; 7 nucleotides align to TRBD1. Germline V CDR1 and CDR2: SGHDT, YYEEEE. Losses at the gene ends were 3 bases for V and 5 bases for J; bases not matched to a gene: 5. This CDR3 contains 15 residues. This CDR3 is CASSWGQPNNSPLHF. CDR3 nucleotides: TGTGCCAGCAGCTGGGGACAGCCGAATAATTCACCCCTCCACTTT.

This clonotype was recorded at least ten times. V and J are TRBV18 and TRBJ2-7; 8 nucleotides line up with TRBD1. The CDR3 consists of 16 residues. Looked up from germline, CDR1 is KGHSH and CDR2 is LQKENI. J gave up 4 bases and V 2 bases, and 10 bases lay outside the gene matches. The DNA for the CDR3 is TGTGCCAGCTCACCATACGCCCTAGACAGGGGTTACGAGCAGTACTTC. It is translated as CASSPYALDRGYEQYF.

A single count supports this clonotype. This sequence joins TRBV7-6 and TRBJ1-1; no definite D call. CDR1 and CDR2 from the germline V gene are SGHVS and FNYEAQ. The CDR3 extends over 13 amino acids. V dropped 7 bases and J dropped 3 bases, with 12 bases sitting between them. The CDR3 reads CASTTLGYTEAFF. The CDR3 DNA sequence: TGTGCCAGCACCACCCTTGGGTACACTGAAGCTTTCTTT.